These 2 T cell receptor beta chains were sequenced from one sample in a study of CD8+ T cells in alopecia areata. Extracted RNA was reverse transcribed, and the resulting cDNA served as sequencing template. TCRdb keeps only in-frame clones here, not all; method: immunoSEQ multiplex PCR. The sample lists fewer than 250,000 clones, less than 45% occurring once. Treatment noted: oral pan-JAK inhibitor, 5-10 mg twice daily. This specimen consisted of CD4+ T cells sorted from blood, obtained at week 34, from a patient treated with tofacitinib. The receptors derive from a human donor with alopecia areata.

This clone was seen a handful of times. The chain joins TRBV27 to TRBJ2-1; 8 nucleotides line up with TRBD2. The V and J ends lost 5 bases and 1 base, in that order; junction bases with no gene match: 7. CDR1 and CDR2 (germline): MNHEY, SMNVEV (reference sequence). This CDR3 comprises 16 residues. CDR3 bases: TGTGCCAGCAGTCCGTTAGCGGGACTGTCCTACAATGAGCAGTTCTTC. Protein product: CASSPLAGLSYNEQFF.

The V and J genes are TRBV30 and TRBJ2-5, with D possibly being TRBD1 or TRBD2 (5 bases each). Germline lookup yields CDR1 GTSNPN and CDR2 SVGIG (reference sequence). This CDR3 region has 15 residues. Trimming cost V 0 bases and J 1 base, with 12 bases left between them. The CDR3 DNA reads TGTGCCTGGAGTGTACGACAGCGGACCCAAGAGACCCAGTACTTC. Translation: CAWSVRQRTQETQYF.